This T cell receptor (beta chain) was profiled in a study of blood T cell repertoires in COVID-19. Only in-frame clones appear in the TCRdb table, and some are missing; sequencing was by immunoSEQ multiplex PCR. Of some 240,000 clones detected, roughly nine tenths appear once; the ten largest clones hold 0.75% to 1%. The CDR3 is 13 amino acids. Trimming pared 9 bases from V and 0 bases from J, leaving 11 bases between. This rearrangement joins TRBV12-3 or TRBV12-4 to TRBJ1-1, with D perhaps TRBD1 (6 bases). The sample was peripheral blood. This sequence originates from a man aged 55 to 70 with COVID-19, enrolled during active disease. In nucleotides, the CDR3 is TGTGCCAGTAGGACAGCACTGAACACTGAAGCTTTCTTT. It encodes CASRTALNTEAFF.